A single sample gave rise to the 11 T cell receptor beta chains below, sequenced in a study of CD8 T cell repertoires and HIV-1 epitope variants. Antigens for these TCRs are unknown. Profiled with immunoSEQ multiplex PCR; TCRdb holds only in-frame clones, not every one. Altogether 4,000 to 5,500 clones are present, 66% being singletons, with the ten largest covering around 46%. The sequenced sample was cultured CD8+ T cells derived from PBMCs. All receptors come from a male donor with HIV.

The rearrangement links TRBV27 to TRBJ1-6, with D unclear. The CDR3 loop spans 13 amino acids. Germline values: CDR1 MNHEY, CDR2 SMNVEV (reference sequence). V lost 3 bases and J lost 9, with 9 bases in between. CDR3 amino acids: CASSLGFSSPLHF. In nucleotides, the CDR3 is TGTGCCAGCAGTTTGGGGTTTTCTTCACCCCTCCACTTT.

The V call is TRBV5-8, the J call TRBJ1-2; D gene ambiguous. The V and J ends lost 4 bases and 3 bases respectively, with 19 bases between them. Germline V gene sequence: CDR1 SGHTS, CDR2 YDEGEE. This CDR3 is 16 amino acids long. The CDR3 DNA follows: TGTGCCAGCAGCCCTTGGCCGGTAGAATTGGACTATGGCTACACCTTC. Encoded protein: CASSPWPVELDYGYTF.

This clone was detected only a few times. V gene TRBV5-4 combines with J gene TRBJ2-7; the D is unclear. Looked up from germline, CDR1 is SGHNT and CDR2 is YYREEE (reference sequence). The CDR3 contains 11 residues. Trimming cost V 1 base and J 5 bases, with 4 bases left between them. CDR3 region: CASSLSHEQYF. CDR3 DNA sequence: TGTGCCAGCAGCTTGTCCCACGAGCAGTACTTC.

The CDR3: CSVERGFGNEQFF. Written as DNA, the CDR3 is TGCAGCGTTGAAAGGGGATTTGGGAATGAGCAGTTCTTC. The V and J genes are TRBV29-1 and TRBJ2-1, with a weak D call TRBD1 (5 bases). The germline V gene encodes CDR1 SQVTM and CDR2 ANQGSEA. The CDR3 is 13 residues long. Trimming removed 2 bases at V and 7 bases at J, with 12 bases between.

The V and J genes are TRBV28 and TRBJ2-1; 9 bases line up with TRBD1. Germline values: CDR1 MDHEN, CDR2 SYDVKM. This CDR3 comprises 15 residues. With V trimmed by 2 bases and J by 5 bases, 4 bases remained unmatched. DNA for the CDR3: TGTGCCAGCAGTTTAACAGGGGGCGGACACAATGAGCAGTTCTTC. This encodes CASSLTGGGHNEQFF. The full variable domain, rest sourced from reference TRBV28 and TRBJ2-1, is DVKVTQSSRYLVKRTGEKVFLECVQDMDHENMFWYRQDPGLGLRLIYFSYDVKMKEKGDIPEGYSVSREKKERFSLILESASTNQTSMYLCASSLTGGGHNEQFFGPGTRLTVL.

This clone was seen a few times. V and J are TRBV15 and TRBJ2-1, with D tentatively TRBD2 (6 bases). The CDR3 is 14 amino acids. Trimming took 8 bases from V and 7 from J, leaving 18 bases between them. Germline loops: CDR1 LNHNV, CDR2 YYDKDF (reference sequence). The CDR3 region has the DNA TGTGCCACCGCTTCAGGAGGGGTCGGGAATGAGCAGTTCTTC. As protein: CATASGGVGNEQFF. The whole variable domain, filled in from reference TRBV15 and TRBJ2-1, reads DAMVIQNPRYQVTQFGKPVTLSCSQTLNHNVMYWYQQKSSQAPKLLFHYYDKDFNNEADTPDNFQSRRPNTSFCFLDIRSPGLGDTAMYLCATASGGVGNEQFFGPGTRLTVL.

The V and J genes are TRBV29-1 and TRBJ2-7; TRBD2 might be the D (5 bases). This CDR3 is 15 amino acids long. V lost 1 base and J 3 bases, leaving 16 bases between the germline ends. CDR1 SQVTM and CDR2 ANQGSEA come from the germline V gene. CDR3 loop: CSVEAQDSPNYEQYF. CDR3 coding DNA: TGCAGCGTTGAAGCCCAGGACTCCCCCAACTACGAGCAGTACTTC.

There are a few counts of this clone. The gene calls are TRBV4-2 and TRBJ2-1, with D possibly matching TRBD1 (6 bases). This CDR3 is built from 13 residues. Germline CDR1 LGHNA, CDR2 YNFKEQ. The V end was cut by 1 base, the J end by 8 bases, with 9 bases between. CDR3 sequence (DNA): TGTGCCAGCAGCCAAGGCAGGGGCGATGAGCAGTTCTTC. This gives the protein CASSQGRGDEQFF.

V and J are TRBV28 and TRBJ1-6; maybe TRBD1 (5 bases). V lost 3 bases and J 10 bases, leaving 10 bases between the germline ends. The CDR3 totals 13 residues. Germline V CDR1 and CDR2: MDHEN, SYDVKM. The CDR3 region is CASSLGGDSPLHF. In DNA, the CDR3 is TGTGCCAGCAGTTTGGGAGGGGACTCACCCCTCCACTTT.

J is TRBJ2-1 and V is TRBV2, with D hard to call. The CDR3 consists of 15 residues. The ends were cut back, 2 bases at V and 0 bases at J, with 8 bases in the middle. In germline, CDR1 is SNHLY, CDR2 FYNNEI. CDR3 sequence: CASSESESSYNEQFF. Here the CDR3 DNA reads TGTGCCAGCAGTGAATCTGAAAGCTCCTACAATGAGCAGTTCTTC.

This sequence joins TRBV28 and TRBJ1-2; the D gene is possibly TRBD1 (6 bases). Germline-derived CDR1 and CDR2 are MDHEN and SYDVKM. The V end lost 3 bases, the J end lost 0 bases, and 14 bases lay between the germline ends. The CDR3 length is 16 residues. CDR3 sequence reads: CASSFPRTDTNYGYTF. The CDR3 DNA sequence: TGTGCCAGCAGTTTCCCACGGACAGACACTAACTATGGCTACACCTTC.